Each of the 18 T cell receptor beta chains below was sequenced from the same sample in a study of response to subunit inactivated influenza vaccine. Using its own MiXCR run on the RT-PCR reads, TCRdb lists one record per CDR3 protein. The sample has about 700,000 distinct CDR3 sequences; about a sixth are singletons. The sample here was PBMCs from blood, taken approximately 13 days after vaccination. These TCRs come from a man in his fifties who received an inactivated influenza vaccine.

This chain uses TRBV20-1 with TRBJ1-1; 8 bases line up with TRBD1. The CDR3 has 11 amino acids. Trimming removed 3 bases from V and 11 bases from J; junction bases left unmatched: 5. Germline CDR1 DFQATT, CDR2 SNEGSKA (reference sequence). The CDR3 is CSASRQGKAFF. CDR3 nucleotide sequence: TGCAGTGCTAGTAGACAGGGGAAGGCTTTCTTT.

About this clonotype itself: The junction does not match germline at one end; this may be a read error. CDR3 region: CSASASGTSLF. CDR3 in DNA: TGCAGTGCTAGCGCCTCCGGGACTTCGTTGTTT. The V gene is TRBV20-1, the J gene TRBJ2-3, with D tentatively TRBD2 (6 bases). CDR3 length: 11 amino acids. Germline CDR1 DFQATT, CDR2 SNEGSKA (reference sequence).

V usage is TRBV7-9 and J usage is TRBJ2-2; possibly TRBD1 for D (6 bases). CDR3 length equals 16 residues. Germline assignment: CDR1 SEHNR and CDR2 FQNEAQ (reference sequence). The germline V and J ends were trimmed by 6 bases and 1 base, with 15 bases remaining between them. The CDR3 protein is CASRDRTEMNTGELFF. CDR3 DNA sequence: TGTGCCAGCAGGGACCGGACAGAGATGAACACCGGGGAGCTGTTTTTT.

The chain's CDR3 is CASSFAGTNEQFF. The CDR3 nucleotides read TGTGCCAGCAGCTTTGCAGGGACCAATGAGCAGTTCTTC. V usage is TRBV7-9 and J usage is TRBJ2-1; D might be TRBD1 or TRBD2, each matching 5 bases. V shed 3 bases and J shed 6 bases, with 9 bases lying between them. The CDR3 is 13 amino acids. CDR1 and CDR2 (germline): SEHNR, FQNEAQ (reference sequence).

This clonotype was observed once. Since a much larger clone is just one base distant, this may be a read error. The gene calls are TRBV2 and TRBJ2-7, with 12 bases aligning to TRBD2. Trimming cost V 8 bases and J 3 bases; bases outside gene matches: 5. CDR3 length equals 14 residues. CDR1 is SNHLY, CDR2 FYNNEI, per germline. CDR3 DNA: TGTGCCAGCCGCGAGACTAGCGGGAGCTACGAGCAGTACTTC. Its translation: CASRETSGSYEQYF.

This clonotype has just a few counts. CDR3 DNA: TGCAGCGTTGAAGATGGACAGTCCTACGAGCAGTACTTC. Protein product: CSVEDGQSYEQYF. The V and J genes are TRBV29-1 and TRBJ2-7; D might be TRBD1 (6 bases). The CDR3 is made up of 13 amino acids. The germline CDR1 and CDR2 sequences are SQVTM and ANQGSEA. Deletions cut 0 bases from V and 1 base from J, with 7 bases between.

This clonotype was detected only a few times. The gene calls are TRBV14 and TRBJ2-1, with D perhaps assigned TRBD1 or TRBD2 (5 bases each). CDR1 is SGHDN, CDR2 FVKESK, per germline. The CDR3 is made up of 15 amino acids. Trimming pared 2 bases from V and 3 bases from J, leaving 11 bases between. This chain's CDR3 is CASSQRDGVYNEQFF. CDR3 nucleotide sequence: TGTGCCAGCAGCCAACGGGACGGAGTCTACAATGAGCAGTTCTTC.

This clonotype has a handful of counts. This sequence joins TRBV3-1 and TRBJ2-3, with 12 bases aligning to TRBD2. The CDR3 extends over 18 amino acids. The germline V gene encodes CDR1 LGHDT and CDR2 YNNKEL (reference sequence). The junction had 13 bases not matched to a gene; V was cut back by 4 bases and J by 5 bases. CDR3 DNA sequence: TGTGCCAGCAGCCCCGGACTAGCGGGGACGGGCGTTGAAGATACGCAGTATTTT. This translates into CASSPGLAGTGVEDTQYF.

There are a few counts of this clonotype. The V gene is TRBV29-1, the J gene TRBJ2-3, with 7 bases fitting TRBD2. The CDR3 is 14 residues long. Germline CDR1 and CDR2: SQVTM and ANQGSEA. With 5 bases clipped from V and 1 base from J, the junction kept 6 bases outside the gene matches. The CDR3 coding sequence is TGCAGCGTTAAAGGCGGGAGTGGCACAGATACGCAGTATTTT. Translation: CSVKGGSGTDTQYF.

There are many counts of this clonotype. V is TRBV12-3 or TRBV12-4 and J is TRBJ2-7; tentatively, D is TRBD1 or TRBD2 (6 bases each). Trimming removed 0 bases at V and 7 bases at J, with 13 bases between. The CDR3 loop spans 14 amino acids. The CDR3 reads CASSLAGGTGEQYF. The CDR3 DNA sequence: TGTGCCAGCAGTTTAGCCGGGGGCACTGGAGAGCAGTACTTC.

The chain is built from TRBV3-1 and TRBJ2-1; TRBD2 might be the D (5 bases). V lost 3 bases and J 3 bases, leaving 15 bases between the germline ends. The CDR3 loop spans 16 amino acids. Germline CDR1 reads LGHDT; CDR2 reads YNNKEL (reference sequence). The CDR3 region is CASSQRVSRGYNEQFF. The DNA of the CDR3 is TGTGCCAGCAGCCAGAGGGTGTCTCGGGGCTACAATGAGCAGTTCTTC.

This clonotype has just a few counts. This rearrangement joins TRBV29-1 to TRBJ2-5, with D tentatively TRBD2 (7 bases). The CDR3 is 16 residues long. Trimming cost V 0 bases and J 2 bases, with 16 bases left between them. Germline CDR1 and CDR2: SQVTM and ANQGSEA. Here the CDR3 reads CSVEDPSGRGQETQYF. The CDR3 bases are TGCAGCGTTGAAGATCCCTCGGGGAGGGGGCAAGAGACCCAGTACTTC.

This clonotype was detected only a few times. This sequence joins TRBV12-3 or TRBV12-4 and TRBJ1-5; no clear D gene. The CDR3 consists of 12 residues. Trimming cost V 6 bases and J 1 base, with 4 bases left between them. CDR3 DNA: TGTGCCAGCAGAAACAGCAATCAGCCCCAGCATTTT. Its translation: CASRNSNQPQHF.

The gene calls are TRBV18 and TRBJ2-5; TRBD2 matches 9 bases. Trimming at V came to 0 bases and at J to 2 bases, leaving 4 bases not matched to a gene. Germline V gives CDR1 KGHSH, CDR2 LQKENI. This CDR3 has 16 amino acids. This CDR3 is CASSPPLTSGQETQYF. The CDR3 DNA reads TGTGCCAGCTCACCACCTCTGACTAGCGGACAAGAGACCCAGTACTTC. Filled out from reference TRBV18 and TRBJ2-5, the complete variable domain reads NAGVMQNPRHLVRRRGQEARLRCSPMKGHSHVYWYRQLPEEGLKFMVYLQKENIIDESGMPKERFSAEFPKEGPSILRIQQVVRGDSAAYFCASSPPLTSGQETQYFGPGTRLLVL.

This clonotype was counted between two and nine times. This chain connects TRBV4-3 to TRBJ2-1; 11 nucleotides match TRBD2. The V gene end was trimmed by 1 base and the J gene end by 7 bases; junction bases not matched to a gene: 3. CDR3 size: 15 residues. Germline loops: CDR1 LGHNA, CDR2 YSLEER. CDR3 protein: CASSQGLAGPNEQFF. Written as DNA, the CDR3 is TGCGCCAGCAGCCAAGGACTAGCGGGGCCGAATGAGCAGTTCTTC.

This sequence joins TRBV6-2 or TRBV6-3 and TRBJ2-1; tentatively, D is TRBD1 (6 bases). V shed 2 bases and J shed 1 base, with 12 bases lying between them. Germline V gene lookup returns CDR1 MNHEY and CDR2 SVGEGT. CDR3 length: 16 amino acids. CDR3 protein: CASSYEQGTSYNEQFF. The CDR3 DNA is TGTGCCAGCAGTTACGAACAGGGTACTTCCTACAATGAGCAGTTCTTC.

The sample holds a few counts of this clonotype. The genes are TRBV5-5 and TRBJ1-2; D is perhaps TRBD1 (5 bases). This CDR3 contains 15 residues. V was trimmed by 1 base and J by 1 base, leaving 11 bases between them. Per the germline V gene, CDR1 is SGHKS and CDR2 is YYEKEE (reference sequence). The CDR3 coding sequence is TGTGCCAGCAGCTTGAATGCGGGGCTTAACTATGGCTACACCTTC. As protein: CASSLNAGLNYGYTF.

The V call is TRBV6-2 or TRBV6-3, the J call TRBJ2-2; D might be TRBD1 or TRBD2, each matching 6 bases. In germline, CDR1 is MNHEY, CDR2 SVGEGT. The V gene lost 3 bases and the J gene lost 4 bases, with 18 bases spanning the gap. CDR3 size: 17 residues. CDR3 in amino acids: CASSYSGTFSGTGELFF. CDR3 nucleotide sequence: TGTGCCAGCAGTTATTCCGGGACATTTAGCGGCACCGGGGAGCTGTTTTTT.